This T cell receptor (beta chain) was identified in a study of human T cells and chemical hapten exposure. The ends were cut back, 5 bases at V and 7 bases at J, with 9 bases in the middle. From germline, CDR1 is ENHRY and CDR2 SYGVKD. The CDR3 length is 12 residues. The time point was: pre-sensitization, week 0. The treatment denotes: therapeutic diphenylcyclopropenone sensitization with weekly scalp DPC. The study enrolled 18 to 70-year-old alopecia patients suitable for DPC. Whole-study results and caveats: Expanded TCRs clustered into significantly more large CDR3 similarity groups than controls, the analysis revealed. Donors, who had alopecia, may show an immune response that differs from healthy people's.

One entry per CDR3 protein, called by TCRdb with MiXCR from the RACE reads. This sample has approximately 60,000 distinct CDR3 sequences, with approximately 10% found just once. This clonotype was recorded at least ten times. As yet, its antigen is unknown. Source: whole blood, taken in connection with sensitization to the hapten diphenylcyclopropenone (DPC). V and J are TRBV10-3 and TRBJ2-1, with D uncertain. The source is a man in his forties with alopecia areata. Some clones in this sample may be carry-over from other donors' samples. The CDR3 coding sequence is TGTGCCATCAGTAACCTGGAGAATGAGCAGTTCTTC. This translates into CAISNLENEQFF.